These 23 T cell receptor beta chains originate from one sample sequenced in a study of blood T cell repertoires in COVID-19. Here immunoSEQ multiplex PCR was the method, and the copy in TCRdb shows in-frame clones only, minus some. The sample has approximately 14,000 clones; approximately 87% are singletons. The specimen sequenced was peripheral blood. The source is a human donor in a cohort sampled during active COVID-19.

This clone was recorded once. V gene TRBV9 combines with J gene TRBJ2-5; possibly TRBD1 for D (5 bases). The germline V gene encodes CDR1 SGDLS and CDR2 YYNGEE. The CDR3 covers 15 residues. The V end lost 0 bases, the J end lost 4 bases, and 13 bases lay between the germline ends. The CDR3 nucleotides are TGTGCCAGCAGCGTAGAGGGGCAGGGTCGAGAGACCCAGTACTTC. Its protein product is CASSVEGQGRETQYF. Full variable domain (missing parts from reference TRBV9 and TRBJ2-5): DSGVTQTPKHLITATGQRVTLRCSPRSGDLSVYWYQQSLDQGLQFLIQYYNGEERAKGNILERFSAQQFPDLHSELNLSSLELGDSALYFCASSVEGQGRETQYFGPGTRLLVL.

This clone was counted a few times. The chain links TRBV7-9 to TRBJ1-1, with D possibly being TRBD1 (6 bases). CDR1 is SEHNR, CDR2 FQNEAQ, per germline (reference sequence). This CDR3 is built from 13 residues. Between the trimmed V and J ends, which lost 2 bases and 12 bases, there was a span of 16 bases. In DNA form, the CDR3 reads TGTGCCAGCAGCTTAATTTCCGCACAGGGAACTTTCTTT. Translating gives CASSLISAQGTFF.

The rearrangement links TRBV7-9 to TRBJ2-5, with 12 positions matching TRBD2. Per the germline V gene, CDR1 is SEHNR and CDR2 is FQNEAQ (reference sequence). The CDR3 sequence is 17 residues long. The ends lost 3 bases at V and 0 bases at J; junction bases unmatched: 5. The CDR3 protein is CASSFRGLAGYQETQYF. The DNA of the CDR3 is TGTGCCAGCAGCTTCCGCGGACTAGCGGGGTACCAAGAGACCCAGTACTTC. Drawing the rest from reference TRBV7-9 and TRBJ2-5, the complete variable domain is DTGVSQNPRHKITKRGQNVTFRCDPISEHNRLYWYRQTLGQGPEFLTYFQNEAQLEKSRLLSDRFSAERPKGSFSTLEIQRTEQGDSAMYLCASSFRGLAGYQETQYFGPGTRLLVL.

V gene TRBV27 combines with J gene TRBJ2-3, with D uncertain. The V gene's germline CDR1 is MNHEY and CDR2 SMNVEV (reference sequence). This CDR3 region has 14 residues. V shed 5 bases and J shed 1 base, with 10 bases lying between them. The CDR3 sequence: CASSTVSGTDTQYF. The CDR3 DNA is TGTGCCAGCAGTACCGTATCAGGCACAGATACGCAGTATTTT.

This sequence joins TRBV4-1 and TRBJ2-6; D ambiguous. This CDR3 spans 14 amino acids. CDR1 MGHRA and CDR2 YSYEKL come from the germline V gene. V was pared by 4 bases and J by 4 bases, with 8 bases between. The CDR3 sequence is CASSPGSGANVLTF. DNA for the CDR3: TGCGCCAGCAGCCCAGGTTCCGGGGCCAACGTCCTGACTTTC.

The chain uses TRBV4-1 and TRBJ2-5; D might be TRBD1 (7 bases). This CDR3 contains 15 residues. CDR1 and CDR2 (germline): MGHRA, YSYEKL. The ends were cut back, 1 base at V and 4 bases at J, with 13 bases in the middle. The chain's CDR3 is CASSQVEGASETQYF. The CDR3 nucleotides read TGCGCCAGCAGCCAAGTGGAGGGGGCGTCAGAGACCCAGTACTTC.

V usage is TRBV29-1 and J usage is TRBJ1-2; 10 nucleotides align to TRBD1. Unmatched junction bases numbered 5, after V lost 1 base and J lost 3 bases. Per the germline V gene, CDR1 is SQVTM and CDR2 is ANQGSEA. This CDR3 spans 15 amino acids. CDR3 in amino acids: CSVEGPTGGDYGYTF. CDR3 nucleotides: TGCAGCGTTGAAGGCCCGACAGGGGGCGACTATGGCTACACCTTC.

CDR3 sequence: CASSYPRGYEQYF. The CDR3 nucleotides are TGTGCCAGCAGTTATCCCAGGGGGTACGAGCAGTACTTC. The gene calls are TRBV6-6 and TRBJ2-7; 7 nucleotides align to TRBD1. The V segment lost 3 bases and the J segment 4 bases; nucleotides outside the gene matches: 3. The CDR3 runs 13 residues. Looked up from germline, CDR1 is MNHNY and CDR2 is SVGAGI (reference sequence).

The genes are TRBV13 and TRBJ2-2; 9 nucleotides match TRBD1. The germline V gene encodes CDR1 PRHDT and CDR2 FYEKMQ (reference sequence). The CDR3 runs to 21 residues. The V gene end was trimmed by 1 base and the J gene end by 5 bases; junction bases not matched to a gene: 20. CDR3 amino acids: CASSLDLIARPGTGWTGELFF. The CDR3 nucleotides read TGTGCCAGCAGCTTAGACCTAATCGCAAGACCGGGGACAGGGTGGACCGGGGAGCTGTTTTTT.

The J gene is TRBJ1-2, the V gene TRBV6-2 or TRBV6-3; D remains ambiguous. Germline V gives CDR1 MNHEY, CDR2 SVGEGT. The CDR3 covers 13 residues. The V gene lost 4 bases and the J gene lost 5 bases, with 11 bases spanning the gap. In nucleotides, the CDR3 is TGTGCCAGCAGTTTTACTAATGGTTATGGCTACACCTTC. Translation gives CASSFTNGYGYTF.

This sequence joins TRBV5-1 and TRBJ2-7; TRBD1 matches at 8 bases. The J segment lost 4 bases and the V segment lost 0 bases, leaving 0 bases of the junction unmatched. CDR3 length: 13 residues. In germline, CDR1 is SGHRS, CDR2 YFSETQ. CDR3 in DNA: TGCGCCAGCAGCTTGGACAGGGGGTACGAGCAGTACTTC. It specifies CASSLDRGYEQYF.

This clone was seen once. The V gene is TRBV11-3, the J gene TRBJ1-1; a weak D match, TRBD1 (5 bases). Trimming took 0 bases from V and 2 from J, leaving 13 bases between them. Germline values: CDR1 SGHNT, CDR2 YENEEA. The CDR3 length is 16 residues. The CDR3 DNA reads TGTGCCAGCAGCTTAGATCAGGGAGGGGCTAACACTGAAGCTTTCTTT. Translating gives CASSLDQGGANTEAFF.

This clone was picked up a small number of times. The rearrangement links TRBV5-6 to TRBJ2-7; D is possibly TRBD2 (6 bases). In germline, CDR1 is SGHDT, CDR2 YYEEEE. Trimming left V 2 bases short and J 6 bases short, with 9 bases between. The CDR3 totals 12 residues. The chain's CDR3 is CASSLAGAEQYF. The CDR3 region has the DNA TGTGCCAGCAGCTTAGCGGGTGCCGAGCAGTACTTC.

The chain recombines TRBV30 with TRBJ2-1; 9 bases are shared with TRBD1. The ends lost 5 bases at V and 3 bases at J; junction bases unmatched: 5. This CDR3 is 14 amino acids long. Germline values: CDR1 GTSNPN, CDR2 SVGIG (reference sequence). CDR3 DNA sequence: TGTGCCTGGGGACCGACAGGGGGCTACAATGAGCAGTTCTTC. Residues: CAWGPTGGYNEQFF.

The chain joins TRBV6-5 to TRBJ2-7; 9 nucleotides agree with TRBD1. The CDR3 has 14 residues. The germline CDR1 and CDR2 sequences are MNHEY and SVGAGI. V trimming: 6 bases; J trimming: 5 bases; junction bases outside the gene matches: 8. The DNA for the CDR3 is TGTGCCAGCAGCTTGGACAGGGGTTACAACGAGCAGTACTTC. This encodes CASSLDRGYNEQYF.

The V and J genes are TRBV7-2 and TRBJ2-3; TRBD2 aligns across 8 bases. The CDR3 contains 12 residues. Germline assignment: CDR1 SGHTA and CDR2 FQGNSA. With 3 bases clipped from V and 8 bases from J, the junction kept 1 base outside the gene matches. DNA of the CDR3: TGTGCCAGCAGCTTCACTAGCGGTACGCAGTATTTT. Translation: CASSFTSGTQYF.

This sequence joins TRBV7-9 and TRBJ1-4, with TRBD1 matching over 8 bases. This CDR3 is 14 amino acids long. In germline, CDR1 is SEHNR, CDR2 FQNEAQ (reference sequence). Trimming removed 5 bases from V and 6 bases from J; junction bases left unmatched: 5. This CDR3 is CASSPGGAHEKLFF. The CDR3 DNA follows: TGTGCCAGCAGCCCAGGGGGCGCACATGAAAAACTGTTTTTT. The full variable domain, in which reference TRBV7-9 and TRBJ1-4 provide the parts outside the CDR3, is DTGVSQNPRHKITKRGQNVTFRCDPISEHNRLYWYRQTLGQGPEFLTYFQNEAQLEKSRLLSDRFSAERPKGSFSTLEIQRTEQGDSAMYLCASSPGGAHEKLFFGSGTQLSVL.

This CDR3 reads CSVLMNEGSGYTF. The DNA of the CDR3 is TGCAGCGTCCTGATGAACGAGGGCTCGGGCTACACCTTC. V is TRBV29-1 and J is TRBJ1-2; D unresolved. This CDR3 has 13 residues. The V and J ends lost 6 bases and 8 bases respectively, with 19 bases between them. Germline V CDR1 and CDR2: SQVTM, ANQGSEA. The whole variable domain, remainder taken from reference TRBV29-1 and TRBJ1-2, is SAVISQKPSRDICQRGTSLTIQCQVDSQVTMMFWYRQQPGQSLTLIATANQGSEATYESGFVIDKFPISRPNLTFSTLTVSNMSPEDSSIYLCSVLMNEGSGYTFGSGTRLTVV.

The J gene is TRBJ1-4, the V gene TRBV18; D is perhaps TRBD1 (5 bases). The germline V and J ends were trimmed by 5 bases and 5 bases, with 18 bases remaining between them. The CDR3 length is 16 residues. CDR1 is KGHSH, CDR2 LQKENI, per germline. As DNA, the CDR3 is TGTGCCAGCTCATGGATCAAAGACAGCCAAAATGAAAAACTGTTTTTT. This encodes CASSWIKDSQNEKLFF.

This chain joins TRBV7-7 and TRBJ2-7, with 10 bases that match TRBD1. The J segment lost 6 bases and the V segment lost 2 bases, leaving 10 bases of the junction unmatched. This CDR3 is 16 amino acids long. CDR1 SSHAT and CDR2 FNYEAQ come from the germline V gene (reference sequence). The CDR3: CASSLTSSGTGAEQYF. The CDR3 DNA follows: TGTGCCAGCAGCTTAACGAGCTCTGGGACAGGGGCCGAGCAGTACTTC.

This sequence joins TRBV19 and TRBJ2-7; D is ambiguous. The germline CDR1 and CDR2 sequences are LNHDA and SQIVND (reference sequence). V was shortened by 6 bases and J by 2 bases, with 17 bases between the two germline ends. This CDR3 contains 15 residues. The CDR3 region is CASRPTPSTPYEQYF. CDR3 nucleotide sequence: TGTGCCAGTAGACCAACCCCTAGTACCCCCTACGAGCAGTACTTC.

The chain joins TRBV7-3 to TRBJ1-2; possible D gene TRBD1, 5 bases. Germline-derived CDR1 and CDR2 are SGHTA and FQGTGA. This CDR3 comprises 13 residues. The V end lost 3 bases, the J end lost 8 bases, and 13 bases lay between the germline ends. CDR3 coding DNA: TGTGCCAGCAGCTTCGGGGGGTACGAGGGCTACACCTTC. Translation: CASSFGGYEGYTF.

The genes are TRBV4-3 and TRBJ2-4; the D gene is possibly TRBD1 (5 bases). This CDR3 has 15 amino acids. Germline lookup yields CDR1 LGHNA and CDR2 YSLEER. Trimming stripped 4 bases from V and 1 base from J, with 11 bases between. The CDR3 spells CASSRNRIAKNIQYF. The CDR3 DNA reads as TGCGCCAGCAGCCGGAACAGGATTGCCAAAAACATTCAGTACTTC.